The 3 T cell receptor beta chains below all came from one sample that was sequenced in a study of T cell responses to AZD1222 COVID-19 vaccine (dated by TCRdb to the early 2020s). The library was generated by the immunoSEQ multiplex PCR assay. Held by TCRdb, this immuneACCESS table contains in-frame sequences only and omits some clones. Under half of the omission traces to an unresolved V gene where checked; the cause of the rest is unknown. A total of approximately 150,000 clones appear in this sample, 80% to 90% of them only once. More than 1.5% of the sample is taken by the ten largest. Read against the paper, the sample's time point label means: baseline before first vaccination. The sequencing here drew on peripheral blood, taken on day 0 of AZD1222 vaccination. The receptor source for this set is an adult in good health.

The chain combines TRBV18 with TRBJ1-5, with a weak D call TRBD1 (5 bases). CDR1 and CDR2 from the germline V gene are KGHSH and LQKENI. Deletions cut 4 bases from V and 5 bases from J, with 12 bases between. CDR3 length equals 14 residues. The CDR3 DNA reads as TGTGCCAGCTCACGGGACCCGGGGGATCAGCCCCAGCATTTT. It codes for CASSRDPGDQPQHF.

V gene TRBV12-3 or TRBV12-4 combines with J gene TRBJ2-4; D remains unclear. V was clipped by 7 bases and J by 0 bases, with 7 bases between them. This CDR3 has 13 amino acids. This CDR3 is CASTFAAKNIQYF. CDR3 nucleotide sequence: TGTGCCAGCACTTTCGCAGCCAAAAACATTCAGTACTTC.

The chain links TRBV6-5 to TRBJ1-6, with D possibly being TRBD1 (6 bases). V gave up 0 bases and J gave up 10 bases, with 13 bases separating them. The V gene's germline CDR1 is MNHEY and CDR2 SVGAGI. This CDR3 spans 15 amino acids. The CDR3 DNA follows: TGTGCCAGCAGTTACTCGACCCAGGGGTACTCACCCCTCCACTTT. This sequence encodes CASSYSTQGYSPLHF.